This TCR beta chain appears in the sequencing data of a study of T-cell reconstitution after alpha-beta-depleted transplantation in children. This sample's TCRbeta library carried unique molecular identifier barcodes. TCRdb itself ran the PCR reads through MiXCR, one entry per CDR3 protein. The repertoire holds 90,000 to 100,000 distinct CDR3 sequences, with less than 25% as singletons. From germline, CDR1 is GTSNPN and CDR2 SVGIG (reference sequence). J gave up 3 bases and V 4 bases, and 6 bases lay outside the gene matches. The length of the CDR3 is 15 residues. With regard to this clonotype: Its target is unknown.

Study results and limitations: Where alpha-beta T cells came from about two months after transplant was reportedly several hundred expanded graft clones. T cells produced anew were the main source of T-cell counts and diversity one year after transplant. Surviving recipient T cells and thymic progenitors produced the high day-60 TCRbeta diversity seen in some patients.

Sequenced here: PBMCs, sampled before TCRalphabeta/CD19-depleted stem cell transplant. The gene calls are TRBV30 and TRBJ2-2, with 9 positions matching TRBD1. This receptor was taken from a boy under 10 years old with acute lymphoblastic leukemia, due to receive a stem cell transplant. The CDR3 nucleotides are TGTGCCTGGAAGAAGGGGACAGGGCACACCGGGGAGCTGTTTTTT. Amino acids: CAWKKGTGHTGELFF.